Listed here are 18 T cell receptor beta chains from one sample, sequenced in a study of shared clonotypes between healthy human individuals. Sequencing was performed with immunoSEQ multiplex PCR; in TCRdb, only in-frame clones are kept and a portion is missing. Here the sample spans approximately 2,300,000 clones, 85% to 95% being singletons. Sequenced: naive CD4+ T cells from PBMCs. Subset given: CD45RA+ positively selected. Receptors originate from a man in his late teens or twenties in good health. Some clones in this sample may be carry-over from other donors' samples.

The genes are TRBV5-1 and TRBJ2-5; 11 bases match TRBD2. V was clipped by 8 bases and J by 5 bases; unmatched bases: 11. The CDR3 spans 15 residues. The germline V gene has CDR1 SGHRS and CDR2 YFSETQ. The DNA of the CDR3 is TGCGCCAGTACGGTACTAGCGGGAGTAGGTGAGACCCAGTACTTC. Residues: CASTVLAGVGETQYF.

CDR3 sequence: CATSSSGTGNTEAFF. The CDR3 DNA sequence: TGTGCCACCAGCAGCTCCGGGACAGGGAACACTGAAGCTTTCTTT. The V gene is TRBV15, the J gene TRBJ1-1, with 8 bases aligning to TRBD1. The V gene end was trimmed by 3 bases and the J gene end by 1 base; junction bases not matched to a gene: 4. From germline, CDR1 is LNHNV and CDR2 YYDKDF (reference sequence). This CDR3 has 15 amino acids.

V is TRBV28 and J is TRBJ1-5, with TRBD1 as a possible D gene (6 bases). From germline, CDR1 is MDHEN and CDR2 SYDVKM. V lost 11 bases and J lost 0, with 23 bases in between. This CDR3 region has 17 residues. CDR3 loop: CAYEDSLLEDSNQPQHF. The DNA for the CDR3 is TGTGCCTACGAGGACAGCCTTCTGGAGGATAGCAATCAGCCCCAGCATTTT.

The genes are TRBV19 and TRBJ2-7; either TRBD1 or TRBD2 may fit D (5 bases each). With 5 bases removed from V and 4 bases from J, the gap between germline ends came to 21 bases. There are 16 residues in the CDR3. CDR1 is LNHDA and CDR2 is SQIVND in the germline V gene (reference sequence). CDR3 in amino acids: CASSPRLRDQKYEQYF. The CDR3 DNA is TGTGCCAGTAGTCCAAGGCTCCGGGACCAGAAATACGAGCAGTACTTC.

The rearrangement uses TRBV7-9 and TRBJ1-1, with no clear D. V was clipped by 8 bases and J by 5 bases, with 3 bases between them. The CDR3 length is 9 residues. Germline CDR1 and CDR2: SEHNR and FQNEAQ (reference sequence). CDR3 bases: TGTGCCAGCCCAACTGAAGCTTTCTTT. It specifies CASPTEAFF.

The genes are TRBV6-1 and TRBJ1-1; the D is unclear. The CDR3 length is 15 residues. Per germline, CDR1 MNHNS and CDR2 SASEGT. V was cut by 2 bases and J by 0 bases, with 10 bases left in between. For the CDR3, the DNA is TGTGCCAGCAGTGAATGGCAGAGCATGAACACTGAAGCTTTCTTT. Translated: CASSEWQSMNTEAFF.

As to this clone: Other DNA sequences in the same sample also yield this CDR3. The V and J genes are TRBV9 and TRBJ2-3; no clear D gene. The CDR3 extends over 15 amino acids. Trimming left V 0 bases short and J 0 bases short, with 8 bases between. From germline, CDR1 is SGDLS and CDR2 YYNGEE. CDR3 loop: CASSVGGASTDTQYF. The CDR3 DNA sequence: TGTGCCAGCAGCGTAGGTGGAGCAAGCACAGATACGCAGTATTTT.

The rearrangement uses TRBV13 and TRBJ2-7, with TRBD1 matching 10 bases. This CDR3 has 15 amino acids. The V gene end was trimmed by 5 bases and the J gene end by 0 bases; junction bases not matched to a gene: 4. Germline V gene sequence: CDR1 PRHDT, CDR2 FYEKMQ (reference sequence). The CDR3 is CASSARQGASYEQYF. CDR3 in DNA: TGTGCCAGCAGCGCCAGACAGGGGGCCTCCTACGAGCAGTACTTC.

The genes are TRBV20-1 and TRBJ1-2, with D unresolved. CDR3 length equals 10 residues. CDR1 is DFQATT, CDR2 SNEGSKA, per germline (reference sequence). The CDR3 DNA follows: TGCAGGGCCGATGGGTCAGGCTACACCTTC. Encoded protein: CRADGSGYTF.

This clone was seen once. This chain connects TRBV6-1 to TRBJ1-4, with D perhaps TRBD1 (5 bases). This CDR3 has 15 residues. In germline, CDR1 is MNHNS, CDR2 SASEGT. Deletions cut 3 bases from V and 0 bases from J, with 8 bases between. In nucleotides, the CDR3 is TGTGCCAGCAGTGAGGTGGGGGCAACTAATGAAAAACTGTTTTTT. Translation gives CASSEVGATNEKLFF.

On this clone: Other nucleotide sequences from this sample produce the same CDR3. V and J are TRBV5-4 and TRBJ2-3; D not certain. Trimming left V 4 bases short and J 6 bases short, with 12 bases between. The CDR3 spans 13 residues. The germline V gene has CDR1 SGHNT and CDR2 YYREEE (reference sequence). The CDR3 here is CASSSPSPDTQYF. The CDR3 bases are TGTGCCAGCAGCAGTCCATCCCCGGATACGCAGTATTTT.

The chain has TRBV18 and TRBJ2-3; 12 bases agree with TRBD2. V was pared by 6 bases and J by 3 bases, with 16 bases of the junction left unmatched. This CDR3 region has 19 residues. Germline V gene data show CDR1 as KGHSH and CDR2 as LQKENI. CDR3 residues: CASSPWTSGTTRSTDTQYF. CDR3 bases: TGTGCCAGCTCTCCCTGGACTAGCGGGACCACGCGGTCTACAGATACGCAGTATTTT.

The chain couples TRBV7-3 to TRBJ2-2; 13 bases line up with TRBD2. The CDR3 extends over 17 amino acids. The germline gives CDR1 SGHTA, CDR2 FQGTGA. The ends lost 5 bases at V and 6 bases at J; junction bases unmatched: 9. This chain's CDR3 is CASSGTGLAGESGELFF. Here the CDR3 DNA reads TGTGCCAGCAGCGGGACTGGACTAGCGGGAGAGTCCGGGGAGCTGTTTTTT.

This clone was detected only a few times. This chain links TRBV30 with TRBJ1-1; D is unresolved. Germline loops: CDR1 GTSNPN, CDR2 SVGIG (reference sequence). The CDR3 covers 13 residues. V lost 3 bases and J lost 5, with 13 bases in between. The CDR3 nucleotides are TGTGCCTGGAGGGACTTACAGAGGACTGAAGCTTTCTTT. It translates to CAWRDLQRTEAFF.

V usage is TRBV19 and J usage is TRBJ2-5; maybe TRBD1 (6 bases). The germline V gene has CDR1 LNHDA and CDR2 SQIVND (reference sequence). V was shortened by 6 bases and J by 2 bases, with 16 bases between the two germline ends. The CDR3 spans 15 residues. The CDR3 loop reads CASSIGTLRQETQYF. As DNA, the CDR3 is TGTGCCAGTAGCATCGGGACACTACGTCAAGAGACCCAGTACTTC. Variable domain in full (rest from reference TRBV19 and TRBJ2-5): DGGITQSPKYLFRKEGQNVTLSCEQNLNHDAMYWYRQDPGQGLRLIYYSQIVNDFQKGDIAEGYSVSREKKESFPLTVTSAQKNPTAFYLCASSIGTLRQETQYFGPGTRLLVL.

The rearrangement links TRBV27 to TRBJ2-7, with 16 bases lining up with TRBD2. V lost 6 bases and J lost 4; bases outside the gene matches: 9. Germline V lookup: CDR1 MNHEY, CDR2 SMNVEV (reference sequence). The CDR3 extends over 17 amino acids. The CDR3 coding sequence is TGTGCCAGCAGCCCCGGGACTAGCGGGAGGGCTATGTACGAGCAGTACTTC. Protein sequence: CASSPGTSGRAMYEQYF.

This clone has just one count. The chain uses TRBV5-4 and TRBJ1-2; possible D gene TRBD1, 5 bases. The CDR3 loop spans 15 amino acids. The V end was cut by 3 bases, the J end by 4 bases, with 16 bases between. CDR1 is SGHNT and CDR2 is YYREEE in the germline V gene (reference sequence). CDR3: CASSSAWGGPYGYTF. The CDR3 nucleotides read TGTGCCAGCAGCTCCGCCTGGGGGGGTCCCTATGGCTACACCTTC.

The gene calls are TRBV28 and TRBJ1-2; no clear D. CDR3 size: 13 residues. Germline CDR1 and CDR2: MDHEN and SYDVKM. The ends were cut back, 1 base at V and 6 bases at J, with 9 bases in the middle. CDR3 nucleotide sequence: TGTGCCAGCAGTTTATCCGGAAACCATGGCTACACCTTC. Translating gives CASSLSGNHGYTF.